A selection of T cell receptor beta chains follows, all from one sample in a study of T cell responses to AZD1222 COVID-19 vaccine. Sequenced by immunoSEQ multiplex PCR; TCRdb stores in-frame clones only, minus some. The sample shows about 120,000 clones, roughly 90% of them seen only once. Sequences were derived from peripheral blood, sampled on day 0 of AZD1222 vaccination. Receptor source: an adult in good health. CDR3s leave out the opening cysteine and the closing phenylalanine or tryptophan. Fields, in order: V gene, D gene, CDR3 protein. A D gene is named only where the DNA matches it firmly.

TRBV27	TRBD1	ASRRGTALYSNQPQH
TRBV6-5	TRBD1	ASSREGARNSPLH
TRBV4-1	.	ASSQGAGYGYT
TRBV5-1	.	ASSLAGNQPQH
TRBV10-3	.	AIRDSSYEQY
TRBV7-2	.	ASSLPGQPQH
TRBV7-9	TRBD1	ASSPAGTGSGNTIY
TRBV5-1	TRBD1	ASSYGQGRVGDTQY
TRBV30	.	ASERVRSTDTQY
TRBV5-1	.	ASSLEGGITEAF
TRBV18	.	ASSPRNTEAF
TRBV15	TRBD1	ATSRKRGDSKGYT
TRBV20-1	.	SARWQAGYT
TRBV7-9	TRBD2	ASSPFERGISETQY
TRBV5-1	.	ASSLGITFIHEQY
TRBV27	.	ASSLGGLGEEEQY
TRBV2	TRBD1	ARGQGATSYEQY
TRBV28	TRBD2	ASRLGGDEQY
TRBV19	.	ASSIYENTEAF
TRBV9	TRBD2	ASSVAGLDVDTQY
TRBV30	.	AWADDAARGQPQH
TRBV3-1/TRBV3-2	.	ASSQTVYEQY
TRBV7-8	TRBD2	ASSLATSGSYEQY
TRBV5-4	.	ASSFGGPLDTQY
TRBV19	.	ASSIGRSYQETQY
TRBV6-5	TRBD1	ASSYLGQGRGTEAF